This is a list of T cell receptor beta chains from one sample in a study of blood T cell repertoires in COVID-19. TCRdb's table, derived via immunoSEQ multiplex PCR, lists solely in-frame clones and lacks some. The data show 150,000 to 160,000 clones, around 83% seen once. Specimen: peripheral blood. The origin of the receptors is a woman aged 55-70 years with acute or convalescent COVID-19. Both conserved end residues are part of each CDR3. The order of the fields is CDR3 protein, CDR3 DNA, D gene, V gene, J gene, clone size. The D gene is left open where the match is weak. The size of a clone is reported for some rows only, either as once, few or many, or as a class for expanded clones.

CDR3 protein: CASSVGATGELFF; CDR3 DNA: TGTGCCAGCAGCGTAGGAGCGACCGGGGAGCTGTTTTTT; D gene: -; V gene: TRBV9; J gene: TRBJ2-2; clone size: -
CDR3 protein: CATSPQGMNTEAFF; CDR3 DNA: TGTGCCACCAGCCCACAGGGGATGAACACTGAAGCTTTCTTT; D gene: TRBD1; V gene: TRBV15; J gene: TRBJ1-1; clone size: once
CDR3 protein: CASSYEVYGYTF; CDR3 DNA: TGTGCCAGCTCCTACGAGGTTTATGGCTACACCTTC; D gene: -; V gene: TRBV18; J gene: TRBJ1-2; clone size: -
CDR3 protein: CAIRTGTGVNTEAFF; CDR3 DNA: TGTGCCATCAGAACCGGGACAGGGGTGAACACTGAAGCTTTCTTT; D gene: TRBD1; V gene: TRBV10-3; J gene: TRBJ1-1; clone size: -
CDR3 protein: CASSYGTPPYEQYF; CDR3 DNA: TGTGCCAGCAGCTATGGGACACCTCCCTACGAGCAGTACTTC; D gene: -; V gene: TRBV11-3; J gene: TRBJ2-7; clone size: -
CDR3 protein: CASSELAAETQYF; CDR3 DNA: TGTGCCAGCTCAGAGTTGGCGGCAGAGACCCAGTACTTC; D gene: -; V gene: TRBV18; J gene: TRBJ2-5; clone size: -
CDR3 protein: CASSEGQPNTEAFF; CDR3 DNA: TGTGCCAGCAGTGAGGGGCAGCCGAACACTGAAGCTTTCTTT; D gene: -; V gene: TRBV2; J gene: TRBJ1-1; clone size: -
CDR3 protein: CASSEGPQETQYF; CDR3 DNA: TGTGCCAGCAGCGAGGGGCCTCAAGAGACCCAGTACTTC; D gene: -; V gene: TRBV9; J gene: TRBJ2-5; clone size: -
CDR3 protein: CASSLSGGLMGETQYF; CDR3 DNA: TGTGCCAGCAGCCTTTCGGGGGGACTCATGGGAGAGACCCAGTACTTC; D gene: TRBD2; V gene: TRBV9; J gene: TRBJ2-5; clone size: -
CDR3 protein: CASGGQGAVSPLHF; CDR3 DNA: TGTGCCAGCGGGGGACAGGGGGCGGTTTCACCCCTCCACTTT; D gene: TRBD1; V gene: TRBV2; J gene: TRBJ1-6; clone size: -
CDR3 protein: CASSVTQGDAGNTIYF; CDR3 DNA: TGTGCCAGCAGCGTAACACAGGGGGATGCTGGAAACACCATATATTTT; D gene: TRBD1; V gene: TRBV9; J gene: TRBJ1-3; clone size: few
CDR3 protein: CASSLEGTGARKLFF; CDR3 DNA: TGTGCCAGCAGCTTAGAAGGTACGGGTGCGAGAAAACTGTTTTTT; D gene: -; V gene: TRBV7-8; J gene: TRBJ1-4; clone size: -
CDR3 protein: CSVEILGGGTQYF; CDR3 DNA: TGCAGCGTTGAGATACTAGGGGGGGGTACCCAGTACTTC; D gene: -; V gene: TRBV29-1; J gene: TRBJ2-5; clone size: -
CDR3 protein: CASSYSVTGGSYEQYF; CDR3 DNA: TGTGCCAGCAGTTACTCGGTAACAGGGGGCTCATACGAGCAGTACTTC; D gene: TRBD1; V gene: TRBV6-5; J gene: TRBJ2-7; clone size: -
CDR3 protein: CASSFSLNTEAFF; CDR3 DNA: TGTGCCAGCAGCTTTTCTCTGAACACTGAAGCTTTCTTT; D gene: -; V gene: TRBV11-2; J gene: TRBJ1-1; clone size: -
CDR3 protein: CASSPRTISGANVLTF; CDR3 DNA: TGTGCCAGCAGCCCCCGTACAATCTCTGGGGCCAACGTCCTGACTTTC; D gene: -; V gene: TRBV7-3; J gene: TRBJ2-6; clone size: once
CDR3 protein: CAWRLSPRGNSPLHF; CDR3 DNA: TGTGCCTGGAGGCTTAGCCCCAGGGGGAATTCACCCCTCCACTTT; D gene: TRBD1; V gene: TRBV30; J gene: TRBJ1-6; clone size: few
CDR3 protein: CASSPGQSSNQPQHF; CDR3 DNA: TGTGCCAGTAGTCCCGGACAGAGTAGCAATCAGCCCCAGCATTTT; D gene: -; V gene: TRBV19; J gene: TRBJ1-5; clone size: -
CDR3 protein: CASSPGLYQPQHF; CDR3 DNA: TGTGCCAGCAGCCCGGGTCTCTATCAGCCCCAGCATTTT; D gene: -; V gene: TRBV3-1/TRBV3-2; J gene: TRBJ1-5; clone size: -
CDR3 protein: CASSLVGAGGYYEQYF; CDR3 DNA: TGTGCCAGCAGCTTAGTTGGAGCGGGGGGTTACTACGAGCAGTACTTC; D gene: TRBD2; V gene: TRBV7-2; J gene: TRBJ2-7; clone size: -
CDR3 protein: CASSVGQRTDTQYF; CDR3 DNA: TGTGCCAGTAGTGTGGGACAAAGGACAGATACGCAGTATTTT; D gene: -; V gene: TRBV19; J gene: TRBJ2-3; clone size: -
CDR3 protein: CASSSRQGLGYTF; CDR3 DNA: TGTGCCAGCAGTTCGCGACAGGGCTTGGGCTACACCTTC; D gene: TRBD1; V gene: TRBV27; J gene: TRBJ1-2; clone size: -
CDR3 protein: CAWSPLLGWNTEAFF; CDR3 DNA: TGTGCCTGGAGCCCACTTCTGGGCTGGAACACTGAAGCTTTCTTT; D gene: -; V gene: TRBV30; J gene: TRBJ1-1; clone size: -